Shown below are 8 T cell receptor beta chains from a single sample sequenced in a study of blood T cell repertoires in COVID-19. Repertoires were generated with immunoSEQ multiplex PCR, while TCRdb's copy carries only in-frame clones and drops some. The repertoire holds over 150,000 clones, just under 90% seen once, with under 13% in the top ten. Sequenced material: peripheral blood. The origin of the receptors is a woman in her 70s with COVID-19, enrolled during active disease.

The rearrangement joins TRBV27 to TRBJ1-5, with D perhaps TRBD1 (6 bases). The CDR3 covers 14 residues. V shed 3 bases and J shed 5 bases, with 11 bases lying between them. Germline CDR1 MNHEY, CDR2 SMNVEV (reference sequence). CDR3 amino acids: CASSFDRSYQPQHF. The CDR3 nucleotides read TGTGCCAGCAGTTTCGACAGGAGTTATCAGCCCCAGCATTTT.

The rearrangement joins TRBV2 to TRBJ2-5, with 8 bases aligning to TRBD2. With 6 bases clipped from V and 0 bases from J, the junction kept 15 bases outside the gene matches. Germline-derived CDR1 and CDR2 are SNHLY and FYNNEI. CDR3 length: 18 amino acids. CDR3 protein: CASRDGAAGVSYQETQYF. For the CDR3, the DNA is TGTGCCAGCAGGGACGGGGCAGCGGGGGTCTCGTACCAAGAGACCCAGTACTTC.

V and J are TRBV3-1 (or the pseudogene TRBV3-2) and TRBJ1-4; D is uncertain. Trimming cost V 2 bases and J 10 bases, with 5 bases left between them. The CDR3 has 11 residues. CDR1 and CDR2 (germline): LGHDT, YNNKEL (reference sequence). CDR3 in amino acids: CASSQPGKLFF. The CDR3 DNA reads TGTGCCAGCAGCCAACCGGGAAAACTGTTTTTT.

This chain connects TRBV6-5 to TRBJ1-2; 11 bases match TRBD1. Germline CDR1 and CDR2: MNHEY and SVGAGI. V was clipped by 6 bases and J by 7 bases; unmatched bases: 4. The CDR3 extends over 13 amino acids. As DNA, the CDR3 is TGTGCCAGCAGGGACAGGGGGCATAGTGGCTACACCTTC. Amino acid sequence: CASRDRGHSGYTF.

This clone appeared once. The chain combines TRBV30 with TRBJ1-6, with 7 bases lining up with TRBD1. After removal of 1 base from V and 0 bases from J, the junction contained 12 bases not matched to a gene. From germline, CDR1 is GTSNPN and CDR2 SVGIG (reference sequence). The CDR3 is made up of 19 amino acids. This CDR3 is CAWSDDGTETSSYNSPLHF. CDR3 DNA: TGTGCCTGGAGTGACGATGGGACAGAAACTAGCTCCTATAATTCACCCCTCCACTTT.

The chain recombines TRBV2 with TRBJ1-2; TRBD1 matches at 8 bases. CDR1 and CDR2 from the germline V gene are SNHLY and FYNNEI. Trimming cost V 5 bases and J 3 bases; bases outside gene matches: 11. The CDR3 is 16 amino acids. The chain's CDR3 is CASSKMDRANDYGYTF. DNA of the CDR3: TGTGCCAGCAGTAAAATGGACAGGGCCAACGACTATGGCTACACCTTC.

This rearrangement joins TRBV19 to TRBJ2-3, with 9 bases aligning to TRBD2. This CDR3 region has 17 residues. In germline, CDR1 is LNHDA, CDR2 SQIVND (reference sequence). V lost 7 bases, J lost 6 bases, and 17 bases stayed unmatched. The CDR3 region is CASNDLGRAGGSDTQYF. CDR3 DNA sequence: TGTGCCAGTAACGACCTGGGCCGAGCGGGGGGCTCGGATACGCAGTATTTT. Using reference TRBV19 and TRBJ2-3 for the parts outside the CDR3, the full variable domain is DGGITQSPKYLFRKEGQNVTLSCEQNLNHDAMYWYRQDPGQGLRLIYYSQIVNDFQKGDIAEGYSVSREKKESFPLTVTSAQKNPTAFYLCASNDLGRAGGSDTQYFGPGTRLTVL.

The V gene is TRBV18, the J gene TRBJ2-5; 8 bases fit TRBD1. V was pared by 3 bases and J by 4 bases, with 4 bases of the junction left unmatched. CDR3 length: 14 amino acids. Germline values: CDR1 KGHSH, CDR2 LQKENI. The CDR3 nucleotides are TGTGCCAGCTCACCTGGACAGGGTGGAGAGACCCAGTACTTC. Amino acid sequence: CASSPGQGGETQYF. The full variable domain, with the rest looked up from reference TRBV18 and TRBJ2-5, is NAGVMQNPRHLVRRRGQEARLRCSPMKGHSHVYWYRQLPEEGLKFMVYLQKENIIDESGMPKERFSAEFPKEGPSILRIQQVVRGDSAAYFCASSPGQGGETQYFGPGTRLLVL.